Listed below are T cell receptor beta chains from one sample, sequenced in a study of PD-L1 blockade in urothelial cancer. The protocol was immunoSEQ multiplex PCR, while the TCRdb copy is restricted to in-frame clones and leaves out a portion. The sample has 50,000 or so clones, 70% to 80% seen once. The source material was PBMCs, sampled around atezolizumab (anti-PD-L1) treatment. The receptor source for this set is a man aged 70-80 years with urothelial cancer. CDR3s include the opening cysteine and the closing phenylalanine or tryptophan.

TRBV11-2 CASSNLGVAGLTYNEQFF
TRBV5-1 CASSLGQGSRYEQYF
TRBV6-5 CASTRGRGETQYF
TRBV7-9 CASSLGTGLGETQYF
TRBV5-1 CASSQEGRVNTEAFF
TRBV7-9 CASSLLVPGHPSHEQYF
TRBV7-6 CASSYQGRGETQYF
TRBV2 CASSEIRANSPLHF
TRBV7-8 CASSRTGSWGYTF
TRBV9 CASSAGTNSYNEQFF
TRBV7-9 CASSSYDRDNQPQHF
TRBV28 CASSPASQPQHF
TRBV5-1 CASSRGLAGEVRTDTQYF
TRBV4-3 CASSQDQYSYEQYF
TRBV6-5 CASRLTGNTYEQYF
TRBV28 CASSLPQDRNTEAFF
TRBV5-8 CASSRGTVKITEAFF
TRBV29-1 CSVEDRSGLSAIETQYF
TRBV7-9 CASSLARTQETQYF
TRBV6-1 CASSETWSSNYEQYF
TRBV12-5 CASGLEEGALHF
TRBV11-3 CASSHVTGDEAFF
TRBV15 CATSRSDRTAGANVLTF
TRBV18 CASSDRGGQPQHF
TRBV11-2 CASSLSWTGKLGNTIYF
TRBV5-1 CASSLALAGGNTQYF
TRBV2 CASSRDRKETQYF
TRBV6-1 CASSEAGSGANVLTF